These T cell receptor beta chains were read from a single sample in a study of T cell responses to AZD1222 COVID-19 vaccine. Some clones are missing from TCRdb's copy, which holds only in-frame ones; the method was immunoSEQ multiplex PCR. Seen here are over 150,000 clones, around nine tenths observed once, and the top ten hold 0.49%. The material was peripheral blood, obtained on day 0 of AZD1222 vaccination. The receptors were sampled from an adult in good health. The CDR3 runs from the conserved cysteine through the conserved F or W. A row's size may be missing; if present it is once, few, many or a size class.

clone_size | j_call | v_call | cdr3_aa
NA | TRBJ2-7 | TRBV5-1 | CASSETVPYEQYF
NA | TRBJ2-7 | TRBV5-5 | CASSSGGTRGYEQYF
NA | TRBJ2-7 | TRBV12-3/TRBV12-4 | CASSGDRAYEQYF
NA | TRBJ2-1 | TRBV12-5 | CASVLGEASYNEQFF
NA | TRBJ2-5 | TRBV24-1 | CATSDPTSGLETQYF
once | TRBJ2-5 | TRBV7-9 | CASSLAGYQETQYF
NA | TRBJ1-5 | TRBV19 | CASRRGREGNQPQHF
once | TRBJ1-2 | TRBV4-3 | CASSQTTLRNYGYTF
NA | TRBJ1-1 | TRBV27 | CASSPRARSYYEAFF
NA | TRBJ2-1 | TRBV6-5 | CASTVPGTTYNEQFF
NA | TRBJ2-3 | TRBV5-4 | CASSLTGSTDTQYF
NA | TRBJ1-4 | TRBV7-2 | CASSLQTSTNEKLFF
NA | TRBJ2-7 | TRBV7-6 | CASSRTPSGSYEQYF
NA | TRBJ2-1 | TRBV7-9 | CASSSPRSNEQFF
NA | TRBJ2-3 | TRBV10-1 | CASSAADTQYF
NA | TRBJ1-2 | TRBV6-2/TRBV6-3 | CASSYPLDGYTF
NA | TRBJ1-6 | TRBV13 | CASSTYGTGVLSYNSPLHF
NA | TRBJ1-4 | TRBV18 | CASSLDSGEKLFF
NA | TRBJ2-3 | TRBV9 | CASSVAREEDTQYF
NA | TRBJ2-3 | TRBV19 | CASSTTGGRVTDTQYF
NA | TRBJ2-7 | TRBV4-2 | CASSQAGTSGYEQYF
NA | TRBJ1-1 | TRBV6-5 | CASSYTGSYTEAFF
NA | TRBJ2-2 | TRBV4-2 | CASSQEGGWNTGELFF
NA | TRBJ1-2 | TRBV4-2 | CASSHAGTEWGYTF
NA | TRBJ2-2 | TRBV27 | CASSLGQPNTGELFF
NA | TRBJ1-2 | TRBV28 | CASNLRGRPHGYTF
NA | TRBJ1-6 | TRBV12-3/TRBV12-4 | CASSIRESPLHF
NA | TRBJ2-1 | TRBV7-9 | CASSPTYRDEQFF
once | TRBJ2-4 | TRBV13 | CASSPRLGLAKNIQYF
NA | TRBJ1-2 | TRBV12-3/TRBV12-4 | CASSQQPNYGYTF
NA | TRBJ2-3 | TRBV9 | CASSVVGTDTQYF
NA | TRBJ1-1 | TRBV7-9 | CASSQWKSWTEAFF
NA | TRBJ1-4 | TRBV4-2 | CASSPLGQYNEKLFF
NA | TRBJ1-1 | TRBV6-4 | CASSDQGGGNTEAFF
NA | TRBJ2-5 | TRBV28 | CASSLDRVQETQYF
NA | TRBJ2-7 | TRBV27 | CASSLWAGTRSYEQYF
NA | TRBJ1-2 | TRBV19 | CASTLGAEINYGYTF
NA | TRBJ2-5 | TRBV7-8 | CASSFPGLEEETQYF
NA | TRBJ1-1 | TRBV7-9 | CASTRDQTNTEAFF
once | TRBJ1-5 | TRBV30 | CAWSVPPRGGLIQPQHF